This TCR beta chain was observed in a study of regulatory dendritic cells for organ transplantation (TCRdb year 2017). Regarding the study in general: Before and after allostimulation with regulatory or mature dendritic cells, TCRbeta repertoires were sequenced from sorted naive and memory CD4+ and CD8+ T cells. Broader findings and caveats from the paper: In both subjects, allostimulation led to expansion of memory CD8+ clones, though the expansion induced by regulatory dendritic cells appeared to be more limited than that induced by mature dendritic cells. Of the resting subsets, the one holding the most alloreactive TCR clonotypes was memory CD8+ T cells. Only a couple of subjects were sequenced, and considerable between-individual heterogeneity in the alloreactive memory CD8+ T cell pool was noted by the authors. Repertoires were highly diverse in naive CD4+ and CD8+ T cells, less diverse in memory cells, and most oligoclonal in memory CD8+ cells.

The junction carries 13 bases between V and J, which are trimmed by 0 bases and 8 bases respectively. CDR1 and CDR2 (LGHNA, YSLEER) derive from the germline V gene. The CDR3 spans 14 residues, from the cysteine through the phenylalanine. Here the CDR3 DNA is all that survives: 42 bases in frame from base 1. FACS was used to sort naive T cells as CD45RA+ cells and memory T cells as CD45RO+ CD4+ or CD8+ cells. T cells for TCR sequencing came from two healthy control subjects. Unstimulated sorted T cell subsets served as baseline controls for the mixed lymphocyte reactions. The Qiagen DNeasy Blood & Tissue Kit was used to extract genomic DNA. This clone was observed a handful of times. The target of this receptor is not known. Base quality data are lacking; no much larger clone is found one base away. A multiplexed two-step PCR with Vbeta-specific forward primers and Jbeta-specific reverse primers was used to amplify the TCRbeta CDR3 regions. TCRbeta libraries were sequenced on an Illumina instrument through the immunoSEQ service. In the authors' own workflow: IMGT annotation was used to assign V, D and J genes, and synthetic CDR3 analogues were used to correct counts for multiplex PCR bias. In the immunoSEQ Analyzer, repertoire clonality was calculated as one minus normalized Shannon entropy. Clonal expansion was defined using Fisher's exact test with Benjamini-Hochberg false discovery rate control and a two-tailed threshold of P<0.01. Entries here come from immuneACCESS through TCRdb and include only in-frame sequences with V and J called. Some clones fail to appear in such tables; in the studies checked, an unresolved V gene covers under half of the shortfall, and the cause of the remainder is unknown. The DNA gave D and trimming, while V, J and clone size come from that table. The sample records roughly 30,000 clones, approximately 86% of which are singletons. In total, the top ten clones hold less than 0.5% of the sample.

The V and J genes are TRBV4-3 and TRBJ1-2; possibly the D gene is TRBD1, per 6 matching bases. Sequencing was performed on naive CD8+ T cells from blood. Interpreted using the paper, the cell subset or site label stands for: CD45RA+ naive T cells. The TCR originated in a human donor in good health. The CDR3 protein sequence reads: CASSQDLGARGYTF. The nucleotides read TGCGCCAGCAGCCAAGATCTGGGGGCGCGGGGCTACACCTTC.